The clone carrying this T cell receptor (beta chain) showed up just a few times. Its antigen is unknown. Germline CDR1 is ENHRY and CDR2 is SYGVKD. The germline V and J ends were trimmed by 2 bases and 0 bases, with 14 bases remaining between them. This CDR3 has 17 residues. Making use of molecular barcodes, quantitative 5'-RACE generated TCR beta libraries. Via MiXCR, TCRdb re-called the 5' RACE reads, giving one row per CDR3 protein. The sample consists of 700,000 to 1,000,000 distinct CDR3 sequences, 10% to 15% of them appearing once. These data are taken from a study of CD8 T cells in ankylosing spondylitis. Regarding the study as a whole: In the blood and synovial fluid of reactive arthritis, some motif variants had been previously reported. According to the report, clones linked to the disease were significantly enriched in matched synovial fluid samples taken from ankylosing spondylitis patients. Disease-associated clonotypes exhibited CD8+ identity and were relatively infrequent in peripheral blood. Characteristic, it appeared, of ankylosing spondylitis blood was a TCR beta motif of seven or eight highly homologous variants.

The clonotype originates from a male donor with ankylosing spondylitis. The source material was blood, either unsorted or a sorted T cell fraction (not recorded which). The chain recombines TRBV10-3 with TRBJ2-1; TRBD2 is a possible D gene (6 bases). The CDR3 loop reads CAISEQSRGSSYNEQFF. For the CDR3, the DNA is TGTGCCATCAGTGAGCAATCGCGGGGCAGCTCCTACAATGAGCAGTTCTTC.